The rows below give T cell receptor beta chains drawn from one sample of a study of blood T cell repertoires in COVID-19. Profiled with immunoSEQ multiplex PCR; TCRdb holds only in-frame clones, not every one. The sample holds 90,000 to 100,000 clones, around 85% seen once. The specimen sequenced was peripheral blood. All receptors come from a woman aged 55-69 years with COVID-19, enrolled during active disease. Both conserved end residues are part of each CDR3. The order of the fields is V gene, clone size, D gene, J gene, CDR3 DNA, CDR3 protein. The D gene is left open where the match is weak. Not all rows give a size; the values are once, few, many and, for expanded clones, a class.

>TRBV6-2/TRBV6-3|-|-|TRBJ2-1
TGTGCCAGCAGTTTCATGGGGGGAAACAATGAGCAGTTCTTC
CASSFMGGNNEQFF
>TRBV3-1/TRBV3-2|-|-|TRBJ2-2
TGTGCCAGCAGCAGTGAGGCCCGCGGGGAGCTGTTTTTT
CASSSEARGELFF
>TRBV6-5|-|-|TRBJ1-2
TGTGCCAGCAGTCCTCGGTCGGGGGGCTACACCTTC
CASSPRSGGYTF
>TRBV6-5|-|TRBD2|TRBJ2-7
TGTGCCAGCAGTTACTCTGGGGGGGAGCCCTACGAGCAGTACTTC
CASSYSGGEPYEQYF
>TRBV28|-|TRBD1|TRBJ1-4
TGTGCCAGCAGTAAGGGGACAGCAGATAATGAAAAACTGTTTTTT
CASSKGTADNEKLFF
>TRBV29-1|-|-|TRBJ1-3
TGCAGCGCCTCGGGAAACACCATATATTTT
CSASGNTIYF
>TRBV5-1|-|-|TRBJ1-1
TGCGCCAGCAGCTTGGAGTTAGCGAGCACTGAAGCTTTCTTT
CASSLELASTEAFF
>TRBV19|-|TRBD1|TRBJ1-3
TGTGCCAGTAAGTCCGCCAGGGACAGTGACGGAAACACCATATATTTT
CASKSARDSDGNTIYF
>TRBV7-6|once|TRBD2|TRBJ2-3
TGTGCCAGCAGCTCCACCCCTAGCGGGGGGATAGATACGCAGTATTTT
CASSSTPSGGIDTQYF
>TRBV21-1|many|-|TRBJ1-3
TGTGCCAGCAGCAAAAGCCCCGGAAACACCATATATTTT
CASSKSPGNTIYF
>TRBV5-1|-|-|TRBJ1-1
TGCGCCAGCATGGAAGGTTGGGGCGAATCTGAAGCTTTCTTT
CASMEGWGESEAFF
>TRBV28|-|TRBD2|TRBJ2-5
TGTGCCAGCAGCCGCGGGGGGGCCGAACGGGAGACCCAGTACTTC
CASSRGGAERETQYF
>TRBV7-2|few|TRBD2|TRBJ2-3
TGTGCCAGCAGCTTAGCCCTAGCGGCCTACACAGATACGCAGTATTTT
CASSLALAAYTDTQYF
>TRBV28|-|-|TRBJ2-7
TGTGCCAGCAGTTTACACGGGAGCTCCTACGAGCAGTACTTC
CASSLHGSSYEQYF
>TRBV19|-|-|TRBJ1-2
TGTGCCAGTAGTACCCCCACCGGGGTAAACTATGGCTACACCTTC
CASSTPTGVNYGYTF
>TRBV27|-|TRBD1|TRBJ1-5
TGTGCCAGCAGTCGGGACAGGAACAATCAGCCCCAGCATTTT
CASSRDRNNQPQHF
>TRBV27|-|-|TRBJ2-7
TGTGCCAGCAGGCTCGCGGCGGCCTACGAGCAGTACTTC
CASRLAAAYEQYF
>TRBV9|-|TRBD2|TRBJ2-1
TGTGCCAGCACGGGAGGGCACAATGAGCAGTTCTTC
CASTGGHNEQFF
>TRBV7-6|-|-|TRBJ1-5
TGTGCCAGCAGCTTAGTGGGGGGATACAATCAGCCCCAGCATTTT
CASSLVGGYNQPQHF
>TRBV7-9|many|TRBD1|TRBJ1-4
TGTGCCAGCAGCACTCGGACAGGGGTGTTTAATGAAAAACTGTTTTTT
CASSTRTGVFNEKLFF
>TRBV9|-|-|TRBJ1-4
TGTGCCAGCAGCGGCCGCGGGGGGCACGAAAAACTGTTTTTT
CASSGRGGHEKLFF
>TRBV5-1|-|-|TRBJ2-2
TGCGCCAGCAGGGTGCTGGGGGCTAACACCGGGGAGCTGTTTTTT
CASRVLGANTGELFF
>TRBV30|-|TRBD1|TRBJ2-7
TGTGCCTGGACTGCCCACCCAGGGACAGGAGCCTACGAGCAGTACTTC
CAWTAHPGTGAYEQYF